This entry lists 28 T cell receptor beta chains sequenced from one sample in a study of CD8 T cells in ankylosing spondylitis. TCRdb re-analysed the 5' RACE reads in MiXCR, keeping a single row per CDR3 protein. This table has around 150,000 distinct CDR3 sequences, around 19% appearing once. Sequenced material: blood, either unsorted or a sorted T cell fraction (not recorded which). These receptor sequences come from a male donor with ankylosing spondylitis or in good health (not recorded which).

The chain recombines TRBV19 with TRBJ2-2; D is unclear. V dropped 6 bases and J dropped 2 bases, with 7 bases sitting between them. This CDR3 spans 13 amino acids. Germline CDR1 is LNHDA and CDR2 is SQIVND (reference sequence). The CDR3 loop reads CASSPSNTGELFF. Here the CDR3 DNA reads TGTGCCAGTAGCCCGTCAAACACCGGGGAGCTGTTTTTT.

The chain carries TRBV2 and TRBJ2-7, with 12 nucleotides matching TRBD1. Trimming cost V 4 bases and J 3 bases; bases outside gene matches: 4. CDR3 length: 15 residues. Germline V CDR1 and CDR2: SNHLY, FYNNEI. CDR3 in amino acids: CASSGGTGGNYEQYF. CDR3 sequence (DNA): TGTGCCAGCAGTGGTGGGACAGGGGGCAACTACGAGCAGTACTTC. The complete variable domain, with remaining parts taken from reference TRBV2 and TRBJ2-7, reads EPEVTQTPSHQVTQMGQEVILRCVPISNHLYFYWYRQILGQKVEFLVSFYNNEISEKSEIFDDQFSVERPDGSNFTLKIRSTKLEDSAMYFCASSGGTGGNYEQYFGPGTRLTVT.

The chain joins TRBV18 to TRBJ1-2; 8 nucleotides match TRBD1. There are 15 residues in the CDR3. V lost 6 bases, J lost 2 bases, and 8 bases stayed unmatched. Germline lookup yields CDR1 KGHSH and CDR2 LQKENI. The CDR3 is CASSRTTGDNYGYTF. The CDR3 DNA is TGTGCCAGCTCCCGAACGACAGGGGACAACTATGGCTACACCTTC.

This clonotype was observed at least ten times. The gene calls are TRBV29-1 and TRBJ2-4; no reliable D call. V gave up 4 bases and J gave up 0 bases, with 10 bases separating them. Germline V gene lookup returns CDR1 SQVTM and CDR2 ANQGSEA. The CDR3 runs 14 residues. The CDR3 sequence is CSVGSPLAKNIQYF. CDR3 nucleotide sequence: TGCAGCGTTGGGTCTCCGTTAGCCAAAAACATTCAGTACTTC. The full variable domain, its missing parts supplied by reference TRBV29-1 and TRBJ2-4, is SAVISQKPSRDICQRGTSLTIQCQVDSQVTMMFWYRQQPGQSLTLIATANQGSEATYESGFVIDKFPISRPNLTFSTLTVSNMSPEDSSIYLCSVGSPLAKNIQYFGAGTRLSVL.

The chain has TRBV7-9 and TRBJ1-4; D ambiguous. This CDR3 comprises 11 residues. The germline gives CDR1 SEHNR, CDR2 FQNEAQ (reference sequence). V lost 6 bases and J 7 bases, leaving 6 bases between the germline ends. CDR3 loop: CASRAGEKLFF. The CDR3 DNA sequence: TGTGCCAGCAGGGCTGGTGAAAAACTGTTTTTT.

The CDR3 nucleotides are TGTGCCAGCAGCCTTAGCGGGAGCCCCGATACGCAGTATTTT. Residues: CASSLSGSPDTQYF. This chain uses TRBV12-3 or TRBV12-4 with TRBJ2-3; 9 bases are shared with TRBD2. This CDR3 region has 14 residues. V was pared by 6 bases and J by 6 bases, with 7 bases of the junction left unmatched.

This clonotype was seen a handful of times. The CDR3: CSVTGPDGLDTQYF. The CDR3 DNA reads TGCAGCGTTACAGGGCCGGACGGGTTGGATACGCAGTATTTT. V usage is TRBV29-1 and J usage is TRBJ2-3, with D maybe TRBD1 (6 bases). Trimming took off 5 bases at V and 6 bases at J, with 18 bases between the two ends. The CDR3 loop spans 14 amino acids. The germline gives CDR1 SQVTM, CDR2 ANQGSEA.

This clonotype was counted ten times or more. This sequence joins TRBV10-3 and TRBJ1-2, with unresolved D. V was pared by 3 bases and J by 6 bases, with 11 bases between. The CDR3 spans 13 residues. The germline V gene has CDR1 ENHRY and CDR2 SYGVKD. The CDR3 reads CAISEGEKDGYTF. In DNA form, the CDR3 reads TGTGCCATCAGTGAAGGAGAAAAAGATGGCTACACCTTC.

This clonotype was counted many times. The V call is TRBV6-1, the J call TRBJ1-5; D is unresolved. From germline, CDR1 is MNHNS and CDR2 SASEGT. CDR3 length: 13 residues. V lost 6 bases, J lost 2 bases, and 8 bases lay in between. The CDR3 region is CASSPQGNQPQHF. The DNA of the CDR3 is TGTGCCAGCAGCCCCCAAGGCAATCAGCCCCAGCATTTT.

There are many counts of this clonotype. J is TRBJ2-1 and V is TRBV6-5, with D tentatively TRBD1 or TRBD2 (5 bases each). Germline V lookup: CDR1 MNHEY, CDR2 SVGAGI. The CDR3 sequence is 19 residues long. The V end was cut by 0 bases, the J end by 0 bases, with 18 bases between. CDR3 region: CASSYSRGSPERSYNEQFF. CDR3 bases: TGTGCCAGCAGTTACTCGAGGGGCAGCCCCGAACGCTCCTACAATGAGCAGTTCTTC.

This clonotype was seen only a few times. The chain links TRBV28 to TRBJ2-7; TRBD1 aligns across 11 bases. V was pared by 5 bases and J by 2 bases, with 5 bases of the junction left unmatched. CDR1 and CDR2 (germline): MDHEN, SYDVKM. The CDR3 covers 15 residues. The chain's CDR3 is CASSQGQGGTYEQYF. The CDR3 DNA reads as TGTGCCAGCAGTCAGGGACAGGGGGGAACCTACGAGCAGTACTTC.

This clonotype was counted many times. V gene TRBV20-1 combines with J gene TRBJ1-1; 7 bases are shared with TRBD1. CDR1 is DFQATT, CDR2 SNEGSKA, per germline (reference sequence). Germline trimming cut 3 bases from V and 0 bases from J; bases unmatched to any gene: 7. This CDR3 region has 15 residues. CDR3 nucleotide sequence: TGCAGTGCTAGCCCCCGGACAGGCGTGAACACTGAAGCTTTCTTT. Translation: CSASPRTGVNTEAFF.

The table lists this clonotype with many counts. This sequence joins TRBV28 and TRBJ2-1, with 9 bases that match TRBD2. The CDR3 has 15 amino acids. Germline assignment: CDR1 MDHEN and CDR2 SYDVKM. V was clipped by 1 base and J by 4 bases; unmatched bases: 2. CDR3 sequence reads: CASSLYSGGYNEQFF. DNA of the CDR3: TGTGCCAGCAGTTTATATAGCGGGGGTTACAATGAGCAGTTCTTC.

Concerning this clonotype: A much larger clone lies a single base off, so this may be a read error. The V and J genes are TRBV5-1 and TRBJ1-3, with D unclear. The CDR3 runs 17 residues. Looked up from germline, CDR1 is SGHRS and CDR2 is YFSETQ. V was clipped by 4 bases and J by 0 bases, with 17 bases between them. The CDR3 sequence: CASSPLSAGGSGNTIYF. The CDR3 DNA follows: TGCGCCAGCAGCCCCCTGAGCGCGGGAGGCTCTGGAAACACCATATATTTT.

This clonotype was seen many times. The chain is built from TRBV28 and TRBJ2-7, with 7 bases aligning to TRBD2. CDR1 and CDR2 from the germline V gene are MDHEN and SYDVKM. CDR3 length equals 15 residues. With V trimmed by 6 bases and J by 5 bases, 13 bases remained unmatched. CDR3 amino acids: CASSLQLAGRDEQYF. The CDR3 DNA is TGTGCCAGCAGCCTCCAGTTAGCGGGCCGGGACGAGCAGTACTTC.

This clonotype occurred a few times. This rearrangement joins TRBV7-7 to TRBJ1-4; D is possibly TRBD1 (5 bases). Germline CDR1 and CDR2: SSHAT and FNYEAQ (reference sequence). The CDR3 runs to 14 residues. V was shortened by 11 bases and J by 3 bases, with 16 bases between the two germline ends. The CDR3 sequence: CAGANGGANEKLFF. In nucleotides, the CDR3 is TGTGCCGGGGCTAACGGGGGAGCTAATGAAAAACTGTTTTTT.

This clonotype showed up just once. The V and J genes are TRBV19 and TRBJ2-3; 8 bases map to TRBD2. The CDR3 is 13 residues long. V was clipped by 8 bases and J by 4 bases; unmatched bases: 5. The germline CDR1 and CDR2 sequences are LNHDA and SQIVND (reference sequence). This CDR3 is CASVAGRADTQYF. The DNA for the CDR3 is TGTGCCAGTGTAGCGGGAAGAGCAGATACGCAGTATTTT.

This clonotype turned up a few times. V usage is TRBV7-2 and J usage is TRBJ1-2; D gene ambiguous. V was shortened by 2 bases and J by 2 bases, with 12 bases between the two germline ends. Germline CDR1 reads SGHTA; CDR2 reads FQGNSA. There are 15 residues in the CDR3. CDR3 sequence: CASSLSVQENYGYTF. The CDR3 DNA follows: TGTGCCAGCAGCTTAAGCGTCCAGGAGAACTATGGCTACACCTTC.

In its sample, this clonotype was seen a few times. The rearrangement uses TRBV15 and TRBJ2-5, with 7 bases fitting TRBD1. V lost 3 bases, J lost 5 bases, and 15 bases stayed unmatched. The CDR3 has 17 residues. The germline CDR1 and CDR2 sequences are LNHNV and YYDKDF (reference sequence). The CDR3 DNA reads as TGTGCCACCAGCAGGGGACAGAACCTAGCCGGGTGGGAGACCCAGTACTTC. Its protein is CATSRGQNLAGWETQYF.

This clonotype was recorded many times. J is TRBJ2-1 and V is TRBV20-1; unclear D gene. V dropped 5 bases and J dropped 8 bases, with 13 bases sitting between them. This CDR3 has 12 residues. Germline values: CDR1 DFQATT, CDR2 SNEGSKA (reference sequence). The CDR3: CSALVRLDEQFF. CDR3 DNA sequence: TGCAGTGCTTTGGTAAGGTTGGATGAGCAGTTCTTC.

The sample holds many counts of this clonotype. J is TRBJ1-1 and V is TRBV20-1; D unclear. Germline V gene sequence: CDR1 DFQATT, CDR2 SNEGSKA (reference sequence). The CDR3 is 9 residues long. V lost 3 bases to trimming and J lost 7 bases, with 3 bases between them. The CDR3 coding sequence is TGCAGTGCTAGGGGTGAAGCTTTCTTT. This encodes CSARGEAFF.

The chain couples TRBV4-1 to TRBJ2-7, with D hard to call. The CDR3 has 18 residues. Trimming shortened V by 1 base and J by 3 bases, and 22 bases separated the two germline ends. The germline V gene encodes CDR1 MGHRA and CDR2 YSYEKL. CDR3 sequence reads: CASSQGISRRRWYYEQYF. The CDR3 DNA follows: TGCGCCAGCAGCCAAGGAATCTCGAGGCGACGTTGGTACTACGAGCAGTACTTC.

This clonotype was counted at least ten times. In DNA form, the CDR3 reads TGTGCCAGCGGCGCCTCCGGGAGCTCCTACAATGAGCAGTTCTTC. Its protein is CASGASGSSYNEQFF. The chain is built from TRBV3-1 and TRBJ2-1; perhaps TRBD2 as D (6 bases). CDR3 length equals 15 residues. The V gene lost 8 bases and the J gene lost 0 bases, with 14 bases spanning the gap. Per the germline V gene, CDR1 is LGHDT and CDR2 is YNNKEL (reference sequence).

V is TRBV21-1 and J is TRBJ2-1; no DNA check was done on the table's D call, TRBD1. TRBV21-1 is a known pseudogene. The CDR3 sequence is 20 residues long. CDR3 sequence reads: CASSGQPQGEKREGLHEQFF. CDR3 nucleotides: TGTGCCAGCAGCGGACAACCACAGGGAGAAAAGCGGGAGGGCCTTCATGAGCAGTTCTTC.

The gene calls are TRBV20-1 and TRBJ2-2; maybe TRBD2 (5 bases). Trimming removed 6 bases at V and 4 bases at J, with 12 bases between. CDR3 size: 13 residues. Germline lookup yields CDR1 DFQATT and CDR2 SNEGSKA (reference sequence). This CDR3 reads CSAALSGTGELFF. DNA of the CDR3: TGCAGTGCGGCCTTGAGCGGCACCGGGGAGCTGTTTTTT.

This clonotype was detected ten times or more. The chain recombines TRBV7-8 with TRBJ2-1; D gene ambiguous. Germline CDR1 reads SGHVS; CDR2 reads FQNEAQ. CDR3 size: 13 residues. V was shortened by 3 bases and J by 3 bases, with 6 bases between the two germline ends. CDR3: CASSLGFYNEQFF. CDR3 coding DNA: TGTGCCAGCAGCTTGGGCTTCTACAATGAGCAGTTCTTC.

This clonotype was seen repeatedly, ten times or more. V gene TRBV9 combines with J gene TRBJ2-1; possible D gene TRBD2, 6 bases. The ends were cut back, 4 bases at V and 0 bases at J, with 11 bases in the middle. From germline, CDR1 is SGDLS and CDR2 YYNGEE. The CDR3 runs to 15 residues. CDR3 DNA: TGTGCCAGCAGCAGACTAGTAAGCTCCTACAATGAGCAGTTCTTC. Its translation is CASSRLVSSYNEQFF.

This clonotype was detected only a few times. V and J are TRBV7-2 and TRBJ1-1; a weak D match, TRBD1 (5 bases). This CDR3 is 15 amino acids long. The germline V and J ends were trimmed by 1 base and 4 bases, with 13 bases remaining between them. Germline V gives CDR1 SGHTA, CDR2 FQGNSA. Here the CDR3 DNA reads TGTGCCAGCAGCTTAGACGCAGGGTTGAGCACTGAAGCTTTCTTT. Its protein product is CASSLDAGLSTEAFF. Using reference TRBV7-2 and TRBJ1-1 for the parts outside the CDR3, the full variable domain is GAGVSQSPSNKVTEKGKDVELRCDPISGHTALYWYRQSLGQGLEFLIYFQGNSAPDKSGLPSDRFSAERTGGSVSTLTIQRTQQEDSAVYLCASSLDAGLSTEAFFGQGTRLTVV.